This T cell receptor beta chain was documented in a study of T cell responses to AZD1222 COVID-19 vaccine. General study findings and limits: The CD4 TCRs associated with vaccination extended across spike and predominated at 160-218 and 743-854. Spike-specific TCR breadth and depth grew following two AZD1222 doses. Clonal diversity was possibly underestimated, and white British individuals and females predominated among donors.

On this clone itself: The antigen remains unidentified.

TCRdb keeps only in-frame clones here, not all; method: immunoSEQ multiplex PCR. In the table there are about 180,000 clones, just over 85% of which are singletons. Germline assignment: CDR1 SGHTA and CDR2 FQGNSA. Trimming removed 2 bases from V and 2 bases from J; junction bases left unmatched: 5. The CDR3 contains 15 residues. The starting material was peripheral blood, obtained 28 days after the second AZD1222 dose. This sequence joins TRBV7-2 and TRBJ2-7, with 8 bases fitting TRBD2. The TCR sequence derives from an adult who received the AZD1222 COVID-19 vaccine. CDR3 nucleotide sequence: TGTGCCAGCAGCTTATTCGGGGGGGAAGCCTACGAGCAGTACTTC. It translates to CASSLFGGEAYEQYF.